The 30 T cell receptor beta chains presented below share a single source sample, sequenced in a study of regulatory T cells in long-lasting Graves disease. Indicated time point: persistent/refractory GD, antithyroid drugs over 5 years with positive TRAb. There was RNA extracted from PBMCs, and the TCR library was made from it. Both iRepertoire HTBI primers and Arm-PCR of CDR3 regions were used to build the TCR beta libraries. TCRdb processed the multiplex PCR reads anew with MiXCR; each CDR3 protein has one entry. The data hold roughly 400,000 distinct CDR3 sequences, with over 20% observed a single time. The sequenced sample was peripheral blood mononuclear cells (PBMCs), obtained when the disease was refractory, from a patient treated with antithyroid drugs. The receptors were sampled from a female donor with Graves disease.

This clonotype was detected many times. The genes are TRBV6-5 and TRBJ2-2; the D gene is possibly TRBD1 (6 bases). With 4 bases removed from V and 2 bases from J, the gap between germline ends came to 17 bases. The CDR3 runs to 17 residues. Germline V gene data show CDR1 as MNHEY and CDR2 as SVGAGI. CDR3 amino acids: CASSSSAGRGNTGELFF. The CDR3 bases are TGTGCCAGCAGTTCCTCGGCGGGCAGGGGAAACACCGGGGAGCTGTTTTTT.

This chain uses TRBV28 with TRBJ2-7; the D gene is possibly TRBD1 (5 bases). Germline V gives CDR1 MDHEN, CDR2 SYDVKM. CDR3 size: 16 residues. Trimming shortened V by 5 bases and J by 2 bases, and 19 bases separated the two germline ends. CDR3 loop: CASSLAPGRAPYEQYF. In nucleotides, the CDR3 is TGTGCCAGCAGTCTCGCCCCGGGCAGGGCGCCCTACGAGCAGTACTTC.

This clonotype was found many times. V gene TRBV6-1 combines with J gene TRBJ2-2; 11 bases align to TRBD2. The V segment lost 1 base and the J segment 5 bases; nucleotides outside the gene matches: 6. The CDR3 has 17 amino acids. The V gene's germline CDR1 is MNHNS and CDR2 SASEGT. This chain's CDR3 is CASSEGSGRARTGELFF. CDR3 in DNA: TGTGCCAGCAGTGAAGGTAGCGGGAGGGCCCGGACCGGGGAGCTGTTTTTT.

The CDR3, as DNA: TGTGCCAGCAGTTTTACAAAGGGGAATGAGCAGTTCTTC. This encodes CASSFTKGNEQFF. This sequence joins TRBV28 and TRBJ2-1, with a possible D match to TRBD1 (5 bases). This CDR3 contains 13 residues. Trimming took 3 bases from V and 7 from J, leaving 10 bases between them. CDR1 and CDR2 from the germline V gene are MDHEN and SYDVKM.

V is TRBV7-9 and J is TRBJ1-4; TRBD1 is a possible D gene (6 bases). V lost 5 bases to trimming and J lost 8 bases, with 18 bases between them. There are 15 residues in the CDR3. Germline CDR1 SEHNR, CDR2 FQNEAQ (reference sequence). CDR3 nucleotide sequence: TGTGCCAGCAGCGTCGGGGGGGCAAATTTAGAAAAACTGTTTTTT. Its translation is CASSVGGANLEKLFF.

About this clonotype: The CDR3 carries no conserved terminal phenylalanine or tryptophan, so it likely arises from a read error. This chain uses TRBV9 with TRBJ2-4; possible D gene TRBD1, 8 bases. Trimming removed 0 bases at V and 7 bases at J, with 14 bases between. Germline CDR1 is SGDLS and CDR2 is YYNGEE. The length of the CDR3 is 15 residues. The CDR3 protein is CASSVGGGQVNIQYL. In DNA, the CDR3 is TGTGCCAGCAGCGTAGGGGGGGGACAGGTGAACATTCAGTACCTC.

The CDR3, as DNA: TGTGCCAGCAGCCAAGGGCTAGCGGGACCCTACGAGCAGTACTTC. Its translation is CASSQGLAGPYEQYF. V and J are TRBV14 and TRBJ2-7; 9 bases map to TRBD2. In germline, CDR1 is SGHDN, CDR2 FVKESK. The CDR3 is made up of 15 amino acids. The ends lost 1 base at V and 2 bases at J; junction bases unmatched: 3. Supplemented by reference TRBV14 and TRBJ2-7, the full variable domain reads EAGVTQFPSHSVIEKGQTVTLRCDPISGHDNLYWYRRVMGKEIKFLLHFVKESKQDESGMPNNRFLAERTGGTYSTLKVQPAELEDSGVYFCASSQGLAGPYEQYFGPGTRLTVT.

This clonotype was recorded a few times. CDR3 in DNA: TGTGCCAGCAGTTCCTTAGCGGGAGGGCCAGACAATGAGCAGTTCTTC. This encodes CASSSLAGGPDNEQFF. V gene TRBV6-2 or TRBV6-3 combines with J gene TRBJ2-1; 11 bases line up with TRBD2. V lost 4 bases to trimming and J lost 5 bases; unmatched junction nucleotides: 7. This CDR3 spans 16 amino acids. Germline CDR1 and CDR2: MNHEY and SVGEGT.

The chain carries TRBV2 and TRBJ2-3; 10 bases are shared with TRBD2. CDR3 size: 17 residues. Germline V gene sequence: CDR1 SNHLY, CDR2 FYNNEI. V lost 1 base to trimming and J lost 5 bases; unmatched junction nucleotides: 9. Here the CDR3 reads CASSEEGLANRGDTQYF. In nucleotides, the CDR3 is TGTGCCAGCAGTGAAGAGGGACTAGCGAATCGAGGAGATACGCAGTATTTT.

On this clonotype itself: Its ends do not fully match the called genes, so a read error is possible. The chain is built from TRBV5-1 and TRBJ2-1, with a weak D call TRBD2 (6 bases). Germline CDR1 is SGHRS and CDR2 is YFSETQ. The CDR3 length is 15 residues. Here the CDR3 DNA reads TGCGCCAGCAGCTTGGGTTATTCGAGGGAGGATGAGCAATTCTTC. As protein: CASSLGYSREDEQFF.

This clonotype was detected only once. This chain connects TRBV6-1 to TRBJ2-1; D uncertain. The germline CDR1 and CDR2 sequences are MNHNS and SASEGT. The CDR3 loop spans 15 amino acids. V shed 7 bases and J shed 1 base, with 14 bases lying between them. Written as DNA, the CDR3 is TGTGCCAGCAAAGTTCCCGTCGGGTCCTACAATGAGCAGTTCTTC. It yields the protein CASKVPVGSYNEQFF.

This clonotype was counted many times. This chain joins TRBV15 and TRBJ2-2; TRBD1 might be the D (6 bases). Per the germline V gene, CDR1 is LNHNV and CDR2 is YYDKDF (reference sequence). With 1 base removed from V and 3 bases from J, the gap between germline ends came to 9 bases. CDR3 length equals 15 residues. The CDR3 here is CATSRGDTDTGELFF. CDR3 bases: TGTGCCACCAGCAGAGGGGACACCGACACCGGGGAGCTGTTTTTT.

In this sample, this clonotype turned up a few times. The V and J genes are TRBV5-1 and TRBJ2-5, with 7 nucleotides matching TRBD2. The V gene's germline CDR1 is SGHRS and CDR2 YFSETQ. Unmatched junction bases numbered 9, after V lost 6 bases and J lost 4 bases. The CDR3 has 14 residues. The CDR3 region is CASMPGLNVETQYF. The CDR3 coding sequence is TGCGCCAGCATGCCGGGACTAAACGTAGAGACCCAGTACTTC.

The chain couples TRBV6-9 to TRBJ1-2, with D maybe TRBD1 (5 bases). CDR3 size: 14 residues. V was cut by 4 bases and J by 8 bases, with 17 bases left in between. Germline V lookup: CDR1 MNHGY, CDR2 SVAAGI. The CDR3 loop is CASSSPGIRGGYTF. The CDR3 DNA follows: TGTGCCAGCAGTTCGCCGGGGATCCGGGGCGGCTACACCTTC.

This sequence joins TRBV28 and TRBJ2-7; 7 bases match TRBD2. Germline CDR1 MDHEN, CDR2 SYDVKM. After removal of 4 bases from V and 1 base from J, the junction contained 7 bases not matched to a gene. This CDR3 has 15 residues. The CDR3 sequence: CASSSPGGLSYEQYF. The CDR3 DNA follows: TGTGCCAGCAGTTCGCCGGGGGGATTATCCTACGAGCAGTACTTC. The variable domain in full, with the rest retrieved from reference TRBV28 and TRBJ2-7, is DVKVTQSSRYLVKRTGEKVFLECVQDMDHENMFWYRQDPGLGLRLIYFSYDVKMKEKGDIPEGYSVSREKKERFSLILESASTNQTSMYLCASSSPGGLSYEQYFGPGTRLTVT.

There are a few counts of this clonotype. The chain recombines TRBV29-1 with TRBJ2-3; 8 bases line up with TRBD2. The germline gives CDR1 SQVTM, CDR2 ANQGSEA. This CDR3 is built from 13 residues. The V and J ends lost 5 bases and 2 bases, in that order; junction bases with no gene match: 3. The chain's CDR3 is CSVFSGNTDTQYF. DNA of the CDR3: TGCAGCGTTTTTAGCGGGAACACAGATACGCAGTATTTT.

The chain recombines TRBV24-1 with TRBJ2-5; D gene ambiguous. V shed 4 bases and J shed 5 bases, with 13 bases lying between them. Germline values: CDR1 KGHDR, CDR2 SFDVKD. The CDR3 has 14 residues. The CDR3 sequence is CATSDSLSSETQYF. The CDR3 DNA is TGTGCCACCAGTGACTCCTTATCCTCTGAGACCCAGTACTTC.

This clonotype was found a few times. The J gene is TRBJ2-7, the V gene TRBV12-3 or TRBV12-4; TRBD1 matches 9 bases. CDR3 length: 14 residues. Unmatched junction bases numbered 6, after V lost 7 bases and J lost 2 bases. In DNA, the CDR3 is TGTGCCAGCAAAAGGACAGGGGATACCTACGAGCAGTACTTC. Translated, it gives CASKRTGDTYEQYF.

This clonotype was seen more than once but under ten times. The CDR3 is CATSRDFRLAGGTRGLVNIQYF. CDR3 in DNA: TGTGCCACCAGCAGAGATTTTAGACTAGCGGGAGGAACCCGGGGGTTAGTGAACATTCAGTACTTC. The V and J genes are TRBV15 and TRBJ2-4; TRBD2 aligns across 13 bases. In germline, CDR1 is LNHNV, CDR2 YYDKDF (reference sequence). V lost 0 bases to trimming and J lost 7 bases; unmatched junction nucleotides: 21. The CDR3 has 22 amino acids.

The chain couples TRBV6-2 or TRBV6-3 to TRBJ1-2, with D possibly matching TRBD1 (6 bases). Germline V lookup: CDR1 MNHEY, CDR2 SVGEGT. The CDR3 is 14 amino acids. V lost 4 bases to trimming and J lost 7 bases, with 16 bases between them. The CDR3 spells CASSSQAQGLGYTF. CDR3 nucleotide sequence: TGTGCCAGCAGTTCCCAGGCACAGGGCCTTGGCTACACCTTC.

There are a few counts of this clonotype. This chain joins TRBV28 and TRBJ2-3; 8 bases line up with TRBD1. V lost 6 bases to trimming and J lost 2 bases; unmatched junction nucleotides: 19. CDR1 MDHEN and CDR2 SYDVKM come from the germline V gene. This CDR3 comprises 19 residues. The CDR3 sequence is CASSPNSRGRRVVTDTQYF. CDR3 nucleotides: TGTGCCAGCAGCCCAAACTCCAGGGGGCGCAGGGTAGTCACAGATACGCAGTATTTT.

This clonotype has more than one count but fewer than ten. The CDR3 region is CSGSQGREAFF. CDR3 coding DNA: TGCAGTGGATCTCAGGGGAGGGAAGCTTTCTTT. V and J are TRBV20-1 and TRBJ1-1, with a possible D match to TRBD1 (6 bases). CDR3 length equals 11 residues. Trimming removed 7 bases from V and 8 bases from J, with 14 bases in between. The germline V gene encodes CDR1 DFQATT and CDR2 SNEGSKA (reference sequence).

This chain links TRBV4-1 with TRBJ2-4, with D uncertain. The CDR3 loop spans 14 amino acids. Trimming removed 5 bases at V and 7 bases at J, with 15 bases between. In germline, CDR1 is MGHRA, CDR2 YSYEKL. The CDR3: CASSALGSVNIQYF. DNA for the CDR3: TGCGCCAGCAGCGCGCTGGGCAGCGTGAACATTCAGTACTTC.

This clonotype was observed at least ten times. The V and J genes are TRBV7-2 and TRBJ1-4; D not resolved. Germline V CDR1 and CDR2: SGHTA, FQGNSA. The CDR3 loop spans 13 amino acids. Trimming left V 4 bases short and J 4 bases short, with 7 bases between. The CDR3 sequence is CASSSRLNEKLFF. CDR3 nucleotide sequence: TGTGCCAGCAGCTCACGCCTTAATGAAAAACTGTTTTTT.

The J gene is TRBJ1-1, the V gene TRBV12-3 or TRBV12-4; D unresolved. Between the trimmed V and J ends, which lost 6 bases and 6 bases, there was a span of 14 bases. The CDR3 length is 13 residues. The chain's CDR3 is CASRTFGDAEAFF. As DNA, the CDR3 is TGTGCCAGCAGGACCTTCGGTGATGCTGAAGCTTTCTTT.

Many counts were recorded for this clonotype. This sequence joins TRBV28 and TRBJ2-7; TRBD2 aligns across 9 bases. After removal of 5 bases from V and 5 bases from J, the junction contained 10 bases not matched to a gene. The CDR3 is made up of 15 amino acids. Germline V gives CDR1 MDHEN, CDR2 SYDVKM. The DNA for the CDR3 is TGTGCCAGCAGTCCATCGGGACTAGCATCAAACGAGCAGTACTTC. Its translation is CASSPSGLASNEQYF. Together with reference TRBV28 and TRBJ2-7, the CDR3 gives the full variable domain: DVKVTQSSRYLVKRTGEKVFLECVQDMDHENMFWYRQDPGLGLRLIYFSYDVKMKEKGDIPEGYSVSREKKERFSLILESASTNQTSMYLCASSPSGLASNEQYFGPGTRLTVT.

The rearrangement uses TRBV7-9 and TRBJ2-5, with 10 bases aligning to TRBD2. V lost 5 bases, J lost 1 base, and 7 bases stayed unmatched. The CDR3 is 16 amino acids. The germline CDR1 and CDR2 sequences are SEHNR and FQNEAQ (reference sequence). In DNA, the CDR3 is TGTGCCAGCAGCCCCGCCACTAGCGGGACCCAAGAGACCCAGTACTTC. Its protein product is CASSPATSGTQETQYF.

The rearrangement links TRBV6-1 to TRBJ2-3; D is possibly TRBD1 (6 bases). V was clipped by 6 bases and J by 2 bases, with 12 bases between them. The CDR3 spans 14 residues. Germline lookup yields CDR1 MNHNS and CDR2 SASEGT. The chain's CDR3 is CASSPGHNTDTQYF. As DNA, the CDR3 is TGTGCCAGCAGCCCGGGACACAACACAGATACGCAGTATTTT.

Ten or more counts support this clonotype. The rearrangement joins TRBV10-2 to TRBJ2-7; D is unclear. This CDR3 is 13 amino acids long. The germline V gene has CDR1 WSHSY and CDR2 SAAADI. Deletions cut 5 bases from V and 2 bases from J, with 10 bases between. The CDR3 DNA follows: TGCGCCAGCAGTAACGGACGGACCTACGAGCAGTACTTC. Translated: CASSNGRTYEQYF.

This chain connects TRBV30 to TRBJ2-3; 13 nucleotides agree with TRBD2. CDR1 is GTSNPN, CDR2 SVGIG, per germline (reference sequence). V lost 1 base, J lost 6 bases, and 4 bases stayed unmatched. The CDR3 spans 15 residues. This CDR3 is CAWSDGLAGADTQYF. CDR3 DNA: TGTGCCTGGAGTGACGGACTAGCGGGAGCGGATACGCAGTATTTT.